Listed below are T cell receptor beta chains from one sample, sequenced in a study of cytomegalovirus exposure and HLA in healthy donors. The table came from immunoSEQ multiplex PCR; TCRdb's copy has only in-frame clones and leaves some out. The table includes some 110,000 clones, roughly nine tenths detected once. The source material was PBMCs. The receptor source for this set is a man aged 18-30 years in good health and CMV-seropositive. CDR3s include the opening cysteine and the closing phenylalanine or tryptophan. The D gene is left open where the match is weak. The size entry is marked missing in some rows and otherwise reads once, few, many or a size class.

>TRBJ1-2|-|-|TRBV10-3
TGTGCCATCAGTGAGGCCGGTAATCGATACTATGGCTACACCTTC
CAISEAGNRYYGYTF
>TRBJ2-1|-|-|TRBV18
TGTGCCAGCTCACCCGACAGCAATGAGCAGTTCTTC
CASSPDSNEQFF
>TRBJ1-2|-|-|TRBV5-4
TGTGCCAGCAGCCCTCGGTTGGGGCACGATAACTATGGCTACACCTTC
CASSPRLGHDNYGYTF
>TRBJ1-5|TRBD1|-|TRBV6-1
TGTGCCAGCAGGCTCCCGACAGGGTCGGATCAGCCCCAGCATTTT
CASRLPTGSDQPQHF
>TRBJ2-2|TRBD1|-|TRBV7-2
TGTGCCAGCAGCTTACTTGGACAGGGGGCCGCCGGGGAGCTGTTTTTT
CASSLLGQGAAGELFF
>TRBJ1-5|TRBD1|-|TRBV6-1
TGTGCCAGCAGTGAAGCGCCCGGGACAGCGCAAAATCAGCCCCAGCATTTT
CASSEAPGTAQNQPQHF
>TRBJ2-2|-|once|TRBV7-6
TGTGCCAGCAGCGAGGGCGCCGGCACCGGGGAGCTGTTTTTT
CASSEGAGTGELFF
>TRBJ2-6|-|-|TRBV19
TGTGCCAGTAGTGTCCATAAACAGGCCCTTGGGGCCAACGTCCTGACTTTC
CASSVHKQALGANVLTF
>TRBJ2-5|TRBD2|-|TRBV6-4
TGTGCCAGCAGTCCCGCAGCTAGCGGGGGTTGGGAGACCCAGTACTTC
CASSPAASGGWETQYF
>TRBJ1-2|TRBD1|-|TRBV6-1
TGTGCCAGCAGTGCAACGACAGGGGGCGCAGGCTACACCTTC
CASSATTGGAGYTF
>TRBJ2-7|-|-|TRBV2
TGTGCCAGCAGTGTGGACAGAGCCTACGAGCAGTACTTC
CASSVDRAYEQYF
>TRBJ1-2|-|-|TRBV2
TGTGCCAGCAGTGAAGAGGGGTCATGGTTGGGCGAAGGAAACTATGGCTACACCTTC
CASSEEGSWLGEGNYGYTF
>TRBJ2-4|-|-|TRBV14
TGTGCCAGCAGCCCCAGAGGGACTTTAGCCAAAAACATTCAGTACTTC
CASSPRGTLAKNIQYF
>TRBJ1-3|-|-|TRBV25-1
TGTGCCAGCAGTGAGTCAGGGGCTCGCTCTGGAAACACCATATATTTT
CASSESGARSGNTIYF
>TRBJ2-1|TRBD2|-|TRBV10-3
TGTGCCATCAGTGATTCGAGCGGGGGGACACTACCCTACAATGAGCAGTTCTTC
CAISDSSGGTLPYNEQFF
>TRBJ2-2|-|-|TRBV5-1
TGCGCCAGCAGCCCGTATGACGGGACCGGGGAGCTGTTTTTT
CASSPYDGTGELFF
>TRBJ2-2|-|-|TRBV14
TGTGCCAGCAGCCAAACAGGAGACGGGTACGGTTTGAACACCGGGGAGCTGTTTTTT
CASSQTGDGYGLNTGELFF
>TRBJ1-3|-|-|TRBV6-5
TGTGCCAGCGCCCCGTCAAGGGGCACTGGAAACACCATATATTTT
CASAPSRGTGNTIYF
>TRBJ2-3|-|-|TRBV19
TGTGCCAGTAGTTCCGCAGATACGCAGTATTTT
CASSSADTQYF
>TRBJ2-3|TRBD2|-|TRBV5-1
TGCGCCAGCAGCGTCCTAGCGGGGGGGCCCACAGATACGCAGTATTTT
CASSVLAGGPTDTQYF
>TRBJ2-6|-|-|TRBV10-3
TGTGCCATAGGTGATACAGGGACCTCTGGGGCCAACGTCCTGACTTTC
CAIGDTGTSGANVLTF
>TRBJ1-6|TRBD1|-|TRBV7-2
TGTGCCAGCAGCCAGACAGGGGAGATATCACCCCTCCACTTT
CASSQTGEISPLHF
>TRBJ2-5|-|few|TRBV2
TGTGCCAGCAGTGAAGCCGGCGTCGGGGAGACCCAGTACTTC
CASSEAGVGETQYF
>TRBJ2-7|-|few|TRBV10-1
TGCGCCAGCAGTGTATACCCGGGATCCTACGAGCAGTACTTC
CASSVYPGSYEQYF
>TRBJ2-1|TRBD2|-|TRBV4-2
TGTGCCAGCAGCCTCATTAGCGGGGGGCGTTACAATGAGCAGTTCTTC
CASSLISGGRYNEQFF
>TRBJ1-5|-|-|TRBV7-9
TGTGCCAGCAGCCTGGGGGCGGGCAATCAGCCCCAGCATTTT
CASSLGAGNQPQHF
>TRBJ1-3|TRBD1|-|TRBV28
TGTGCCAGCAGTTTATACAGGACAGGGCCCGGAAACACCATATATTTT
CASSLYRTGPGNTIYF
>TRBJ2-3|TRBD2|-|TRBV4-2
TGTGCCAGCAGCCAAGCGGGCCAGCGGGAGACAGATACGCAGTATTTT
CASSQAGQRETDTQYF
>TRBJ1-4|TRBD1|once|TRBV6-1
TGTGCCAGCAGTGAGAGGGAGACAGGGGGCGTCAAACTGTTTTTT
CASSERETGGVKLFF
>TRBJ2-1|TRBD1|-|TRBV2
TGTGCCAGCAGGGCCGGGACAGGGCCGAACAATGAGCAGTTCTTC
CASRAGTGPNNEQFF
>TRBJ1-6|-|-|TRBV6-1
TGTGCCAGCAGTGAATGGCTGCAAGCCTATAATTCACCCCTCCACTTT
CASSEWLQAYNSPLHF
>TRBJ2-7|-|once|TRBV7-9
TGTGCCAGCAGTCTAACGGGATCCGTTTACGAGCAGTACTTC
CASSLTGSVYEQYF
>TRBJ2-1|-|-|TRBV6-5
TGTGCCAGCAGACAACTAGGTAGGAATGAGCAGTTCTTC
CASRQLGRNEQFF
>TRBJ1-3|-|-|TRBV6-5
TGTGCCAGCACGCCCAGTCAACACTCTGGAAACACCATATATTTT
CASTPSQHSGNTIYF
>TRBJ1-1|TRBD1|few|TRBV5-6
TGTGCCAGCAGCTTTGACAGGGCTACGAACACTGAAGCTTTCTTT
CASSFDRATNTEAFF
>TRBJ1-5|-|-|TRBV6-5
TGTGCCAGCAGTAGGGGGGGTGCCCGAGGGCAGCCCCAGCATTTT
CASSRGGARGQPQHF
>TRBJ2-7|TRBD1|once|TRBV27
TGTGCCAGCAGTTCGGACAGGGGACACGAGCAGTACTTC
CASSSDRGHEQYF
>TRBJ2-1|TRBD2|-|TRBV5-1
TGCGCCAGCAGTTCCGGGACTAGCGGGGCAAATGAGCAGTTCTTC
CASSSGTSGANEQFF
>TRBJ1-2|-|-|TRBV2
TGTGCCAGCAGGAGGGAGTGGGACACCTTC
CASRREWDTF
>TRBJ1-1|TRBD1|-|TRBV2
TGTGCCAGCCGAAGGACCGACAGGGTTCTGAACACTGAAGCTTTCTTT
CASRRTDRVLNTEAFF
>TRBJ1-5|-|-|TRBV2
TGTGCCAGCACCAAGACAGATACTAGCAATCAGCCCCAGCATTTT
CASTKTDTSNQPQHF
>TRBJ2-7|-|-|TRBV5-1
TGCGCCAGCAGCTTGAACAGGCGAACCTACGAGCAGTACTTC
CASSLNRRTYEQYF
>TRBJ2-3|-|-|TRBV7-9
TGTGCCAGCAGCGCACAGACTAGGTGGGTCACAGATACGCAGTATTTT
CASSAQTRWVTDTQYF
>TRBJ2-5|-|-|TRBV29-1
TGCAGCGCTGTTCCAGGGGAAGAGACCCAGTACTTC
CSAVPGEETQYF
>TRBJ2-1|-|-|TRBV29-1
TGCAGCGTTGTCCACAGGGATTCGACATATGAGCAGTTCTTC
CSVVHRDSTYEQFF